The present entry profiles one T cell receptor beta chain with its context. These data originate in a study of blood T cell repertoires in COVID-19. Study-level background: The United States, Italy and Spain provided the acute and convalescent COVID-19 samples.

The data were produced by immunoSEQ multiplex PCR, yet TCRdb's version contains in-frame clones alone and is incomplete. The table has under 110,000 clones, around 80% seen once. Sequencing was carried out using peripheral blood. The receptor's source is a woman aged 60 to 75 with acute or convalescent COVID-19.

The CDR3 sequence is CATSEPGTSGGSTDTQYF. CDR3 in DNA: TGTGCCACCAGTGAACCCGGGACTAGCGGGGGTAGCACAGATACGCAGTATTTT. The J gene is TRBJ2-3, the V gene TRBV24-1, with 14 bases matching TRBD2. V shed 4 bases, J shed 0 bases, and the junction held 5 bases outside the gene matches. Germline CDR1 KGHDR, CDR2 SFDVKD. The CDR3 is 18 residues long.